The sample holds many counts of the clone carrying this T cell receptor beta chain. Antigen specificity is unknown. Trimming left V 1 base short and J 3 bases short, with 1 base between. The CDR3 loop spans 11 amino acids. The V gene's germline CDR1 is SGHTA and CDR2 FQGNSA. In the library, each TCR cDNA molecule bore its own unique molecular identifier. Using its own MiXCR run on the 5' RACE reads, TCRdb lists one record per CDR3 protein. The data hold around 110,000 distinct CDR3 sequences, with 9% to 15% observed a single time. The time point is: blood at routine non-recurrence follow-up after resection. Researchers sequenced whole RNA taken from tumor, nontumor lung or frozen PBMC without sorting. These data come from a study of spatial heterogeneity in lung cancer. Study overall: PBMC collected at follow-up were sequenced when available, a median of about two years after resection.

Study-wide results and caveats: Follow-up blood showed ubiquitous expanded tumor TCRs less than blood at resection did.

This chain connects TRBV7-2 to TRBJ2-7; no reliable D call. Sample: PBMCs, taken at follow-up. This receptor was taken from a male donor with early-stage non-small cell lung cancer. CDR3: CASSLVYEQYF. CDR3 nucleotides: TGTGCCAGCAGCTTAGTCTACGAGCAGTACTTC.